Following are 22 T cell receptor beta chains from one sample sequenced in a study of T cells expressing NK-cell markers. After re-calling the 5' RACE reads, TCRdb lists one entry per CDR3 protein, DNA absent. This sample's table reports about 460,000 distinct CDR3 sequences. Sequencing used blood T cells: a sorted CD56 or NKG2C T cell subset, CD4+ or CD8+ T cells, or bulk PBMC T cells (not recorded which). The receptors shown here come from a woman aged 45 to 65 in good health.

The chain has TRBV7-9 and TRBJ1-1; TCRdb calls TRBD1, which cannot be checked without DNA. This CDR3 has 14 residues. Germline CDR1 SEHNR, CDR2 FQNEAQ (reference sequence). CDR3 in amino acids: CASSSRGLSTEAFF.

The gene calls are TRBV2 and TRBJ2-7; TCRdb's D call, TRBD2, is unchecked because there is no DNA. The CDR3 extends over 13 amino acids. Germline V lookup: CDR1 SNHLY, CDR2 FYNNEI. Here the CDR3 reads CASHGREVNEQYF.

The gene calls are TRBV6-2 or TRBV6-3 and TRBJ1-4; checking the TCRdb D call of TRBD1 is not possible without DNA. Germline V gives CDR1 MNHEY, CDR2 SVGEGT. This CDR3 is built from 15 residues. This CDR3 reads CASSALGRTNEKLFF.

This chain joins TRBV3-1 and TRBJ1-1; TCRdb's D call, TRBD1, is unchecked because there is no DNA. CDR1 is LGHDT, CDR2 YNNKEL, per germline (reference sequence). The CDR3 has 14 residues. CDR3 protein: CASSRSGTYTEAFF. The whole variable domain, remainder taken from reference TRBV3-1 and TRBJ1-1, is DTAVSQTPKYLVTQMGNDKSIKCEQNLGHDTMYWYKQDSKKFLKIMFSYNNKELIINETVPNRFSPKSPDKAHLNLHINSLELGDSAVYFCASSRSGTYTEAFFGQGTRLTVV.

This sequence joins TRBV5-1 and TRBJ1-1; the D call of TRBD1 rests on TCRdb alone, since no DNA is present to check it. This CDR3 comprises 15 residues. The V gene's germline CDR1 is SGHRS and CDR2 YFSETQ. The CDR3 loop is CASSFDRVMNTEAFF.

The CDR3 sequence: CASSLGPGQGNEKLFF. The chain recombines TRBV5-4 with TRBJ1-4; absent DNA, TCRdb's TRBD1 call cannot be checked. The CDR3 loop spans 16 amino acids. Germline CDR1 and CDR2: SGHNT and YYREEE (reference sequence).

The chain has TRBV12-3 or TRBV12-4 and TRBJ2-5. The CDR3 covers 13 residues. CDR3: CASRPTPGETQYF.

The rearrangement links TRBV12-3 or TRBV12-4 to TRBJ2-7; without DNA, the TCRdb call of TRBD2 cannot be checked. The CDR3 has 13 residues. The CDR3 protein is CASLKSLAGEQYF.

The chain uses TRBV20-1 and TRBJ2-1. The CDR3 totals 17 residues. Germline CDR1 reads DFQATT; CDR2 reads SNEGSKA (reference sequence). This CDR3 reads CSARDLSGGRSYNEQFF.

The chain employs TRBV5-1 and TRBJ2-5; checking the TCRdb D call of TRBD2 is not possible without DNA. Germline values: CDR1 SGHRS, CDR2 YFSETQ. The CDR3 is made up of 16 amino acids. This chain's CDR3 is CASSLGFGREGETQYF.

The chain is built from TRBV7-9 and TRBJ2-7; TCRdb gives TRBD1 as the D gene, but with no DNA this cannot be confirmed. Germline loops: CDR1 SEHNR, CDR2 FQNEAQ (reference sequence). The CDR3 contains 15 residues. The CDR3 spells CASSTPGQVHYEQYF.

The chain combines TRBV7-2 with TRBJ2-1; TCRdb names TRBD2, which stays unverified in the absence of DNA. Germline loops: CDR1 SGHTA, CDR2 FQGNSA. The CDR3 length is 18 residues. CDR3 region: CASSPRGSGMGKYNEQFF.

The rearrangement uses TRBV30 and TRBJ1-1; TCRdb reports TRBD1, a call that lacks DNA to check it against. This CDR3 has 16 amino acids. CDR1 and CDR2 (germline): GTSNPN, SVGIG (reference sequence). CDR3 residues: CAWTRDRGRQNTEAFF.

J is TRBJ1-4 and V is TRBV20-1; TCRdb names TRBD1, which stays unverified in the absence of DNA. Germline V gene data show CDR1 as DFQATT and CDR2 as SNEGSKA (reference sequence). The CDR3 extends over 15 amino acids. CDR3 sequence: CSANLGTERWEKLFF.

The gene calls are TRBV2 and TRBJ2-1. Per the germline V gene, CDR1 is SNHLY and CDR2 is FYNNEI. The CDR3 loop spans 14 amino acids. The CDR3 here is CASSESQPDNEQFF.

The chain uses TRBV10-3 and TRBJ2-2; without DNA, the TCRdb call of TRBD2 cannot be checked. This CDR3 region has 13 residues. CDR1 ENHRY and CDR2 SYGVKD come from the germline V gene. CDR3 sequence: CAITREKGGELFF.

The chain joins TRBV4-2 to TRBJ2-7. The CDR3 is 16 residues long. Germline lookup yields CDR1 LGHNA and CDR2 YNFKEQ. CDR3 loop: CASSQYRSGVNNEQYF.

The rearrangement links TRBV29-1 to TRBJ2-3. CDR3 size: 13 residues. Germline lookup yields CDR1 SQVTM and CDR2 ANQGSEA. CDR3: CSVGGRYTDTQYF.

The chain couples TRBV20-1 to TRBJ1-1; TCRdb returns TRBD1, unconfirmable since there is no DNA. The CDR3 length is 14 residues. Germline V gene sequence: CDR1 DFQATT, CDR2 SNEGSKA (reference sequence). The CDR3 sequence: CSAWGTGRNTEAFF.

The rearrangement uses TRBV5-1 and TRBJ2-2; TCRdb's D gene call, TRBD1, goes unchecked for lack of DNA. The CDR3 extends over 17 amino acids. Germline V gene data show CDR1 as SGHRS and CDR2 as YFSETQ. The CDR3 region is CASSFRGGPTGTGELFF.

The chain's CDR3 is CASSHVGQVPGYTF. The V and J genes are TRBV4-1 and TRBJ1-2; TCRdb names TRBD1, which stays unverified in the absence of DNA. Germline lookup yields CDR1 MGHRA and CDR2 YSYEKL. This CDR3 has 14 residues.

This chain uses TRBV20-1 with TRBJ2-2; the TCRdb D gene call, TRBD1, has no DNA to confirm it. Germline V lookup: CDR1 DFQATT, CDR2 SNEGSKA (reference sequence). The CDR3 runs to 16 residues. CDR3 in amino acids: CSAPSPGLLETGELFF.